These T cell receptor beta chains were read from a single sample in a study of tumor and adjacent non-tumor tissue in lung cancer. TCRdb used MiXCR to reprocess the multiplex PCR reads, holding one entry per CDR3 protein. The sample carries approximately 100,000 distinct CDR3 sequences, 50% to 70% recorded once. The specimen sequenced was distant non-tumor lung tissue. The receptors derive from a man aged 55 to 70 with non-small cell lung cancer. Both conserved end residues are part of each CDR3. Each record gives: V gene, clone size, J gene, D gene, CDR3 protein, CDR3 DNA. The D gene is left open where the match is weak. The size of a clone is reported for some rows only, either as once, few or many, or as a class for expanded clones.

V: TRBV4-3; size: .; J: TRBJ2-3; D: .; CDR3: CANSWEAGTDTQYF; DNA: TGCGCCAACAGCTGGGAAGCGGGCACAGATACGCAGTACTTT
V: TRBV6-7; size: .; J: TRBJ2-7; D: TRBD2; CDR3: CASKRREATLSFYEQYF; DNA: TGTGCCAGCAAGAGGCGGGAGGCTACCCTCTCCTTCTACGAGCAGTACTTC
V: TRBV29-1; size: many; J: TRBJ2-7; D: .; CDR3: CSAFAANSWEQYF; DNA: TGCAGCGCATTCGCGGCTAACTCCTGGGAGCAGTACTTC
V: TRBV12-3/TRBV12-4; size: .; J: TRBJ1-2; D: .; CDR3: CASSFEGWYVYTF; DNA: TGTGCCAGCAGTTTTGAAGGATGGTATGTCTACACCTTT
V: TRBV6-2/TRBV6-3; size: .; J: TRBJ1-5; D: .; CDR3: CASRDCSNQPQHF; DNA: TGTGCCAGTAGAGACTGTAGCAATCAGCCCCAGCATTTT
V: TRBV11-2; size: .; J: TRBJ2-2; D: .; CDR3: CASSLDIVAEELFF; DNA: TGTGCCAGCAGCTTAGATATCGTGGCCGAGGAGCTGTTTTTT
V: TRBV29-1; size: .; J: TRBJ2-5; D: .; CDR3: CSVEVEQNQETQYF; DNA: TGTAGCGTTGAAGTAGAACAGAACCAAGAGACCCAGTACTTC
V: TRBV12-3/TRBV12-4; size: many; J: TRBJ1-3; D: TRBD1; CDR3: CASQGAGNTIYF; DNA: TGTGCCAGTCAGGGGGCTGGAAACACCATATATTTT
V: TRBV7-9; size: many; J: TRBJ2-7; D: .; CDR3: CASSLAGLLSYEQYF; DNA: TGTGCCAGCAGCTTAGCTGGACTCTTATCCTACGAGCAGTACTTC
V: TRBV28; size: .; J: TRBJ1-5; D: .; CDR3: CASRRTGVDYQPQHF; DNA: TGTGCCAGCCGCCGCACGGGGGTCGATTATCAGCCCCAGCATTTT
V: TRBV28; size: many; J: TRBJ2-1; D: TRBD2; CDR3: CASSSASGERGEQFF; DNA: TGTGCCAGCAGTTCAGCTAGCGGGGAGAGGGGTGAGCAGTTCTTC
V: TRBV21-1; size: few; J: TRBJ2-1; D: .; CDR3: CASTGLAGVNEQFF; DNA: TGTGCCAGTACCGGACTAGCGGGAGTTAATGAGCAGTTCTTC
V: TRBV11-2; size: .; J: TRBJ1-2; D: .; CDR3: CAGSASAGIGGYAF; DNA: TGTGCCGGCAGCGCAAGTGCGGGGATCGGTGGCTACGCCTTC
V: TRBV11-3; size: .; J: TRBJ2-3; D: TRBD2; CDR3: CANSLGLAANTQYF; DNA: TGTGCCAACAGCTTAGGGCTAGCGGCCAATACGCAGTATTTT
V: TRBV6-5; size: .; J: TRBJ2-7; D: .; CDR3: CANSSHLGRSSYEQYF; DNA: TGTGCCAACAGTTCCCACTTGGGACGGAGCTCTTACGAGCAGTACTTC
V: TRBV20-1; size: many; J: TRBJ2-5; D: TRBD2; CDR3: CSAKLAGGETQYF; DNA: TGCAGTGCGAAACTAGCGGGAGGAGAGACCCAGTACTTC
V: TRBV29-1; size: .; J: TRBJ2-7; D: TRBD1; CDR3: CSVTGDLYEQYF; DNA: TGCAGCGTGACAGGGGATCTCTACGAGCAGTACTTC
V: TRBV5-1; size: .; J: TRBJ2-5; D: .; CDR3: CASSLEVGVNAETQYF; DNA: TGCGCCAGCAGCTTGGAGGTAGGGGTAAACGCAGAGACCCAGTACTTC
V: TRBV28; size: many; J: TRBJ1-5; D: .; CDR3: CASSSGTRPQHF; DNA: TGTGCCAGCAGTTCTGGGACAAGGCCCCAGCATTTT
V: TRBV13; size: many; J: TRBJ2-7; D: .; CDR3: CASSRDFLYEQYF; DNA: TGTGCCAGCAGCCGGGACTTCCTCTACGAGCAGTACTTC
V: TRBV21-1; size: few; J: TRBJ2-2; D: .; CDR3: CASSFSYRDINTGELFF; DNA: TGTGCCAGCAGCTTCTCCTACAGGGACATAAACACCGGGGAGCTGTTTTTT
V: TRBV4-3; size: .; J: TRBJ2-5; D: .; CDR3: CASQDSYRETQYF; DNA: TGCGCCAGCCAAGATTCGTACCGAGAGACCCAGTACTTC
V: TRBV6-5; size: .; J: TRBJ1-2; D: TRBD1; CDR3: CGISYGRDSRYGYTF; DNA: TGTGGCATCAGTTATGGCCGGGACAGTCGCTATGGCTACACCTTC
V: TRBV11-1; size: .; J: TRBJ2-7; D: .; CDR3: CASSLSVGELQHF; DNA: TGTGCCAGCAGCCTTTCTGTTGGTGAGCTGCAGCACTTC
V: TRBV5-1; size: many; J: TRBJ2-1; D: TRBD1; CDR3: CASSRTGDNNEQFF; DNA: TGCGCCAGCAGTCGGACAGGGGACAACAATGAGCAGTTCTTC
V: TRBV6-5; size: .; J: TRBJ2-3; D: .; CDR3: CASRPRNPTGTQYF; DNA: TGTGCCAGTCGTCCCAGGAACCCCACAGGTACGCAGTATTTT
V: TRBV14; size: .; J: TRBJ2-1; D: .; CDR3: CASSQDPGAYNEQFF; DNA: TGTGCCAGCAGCCAAGATCCGGGGGCATACAATGAGCAGTTCTTC
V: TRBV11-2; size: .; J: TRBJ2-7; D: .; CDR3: CVSSLVLGRGSYEQYF; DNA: TGTGTCAGCAGCTTAGTCCTCGGACGAGGGAGCTACGAGCAGTACTTC
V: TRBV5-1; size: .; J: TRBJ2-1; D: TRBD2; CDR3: CASSLKGGSSYNEQFF; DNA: TGCGCCAGCAGCTTGAAAGGCGGGAGCTCCTACAATGAGCAGTTCTTC